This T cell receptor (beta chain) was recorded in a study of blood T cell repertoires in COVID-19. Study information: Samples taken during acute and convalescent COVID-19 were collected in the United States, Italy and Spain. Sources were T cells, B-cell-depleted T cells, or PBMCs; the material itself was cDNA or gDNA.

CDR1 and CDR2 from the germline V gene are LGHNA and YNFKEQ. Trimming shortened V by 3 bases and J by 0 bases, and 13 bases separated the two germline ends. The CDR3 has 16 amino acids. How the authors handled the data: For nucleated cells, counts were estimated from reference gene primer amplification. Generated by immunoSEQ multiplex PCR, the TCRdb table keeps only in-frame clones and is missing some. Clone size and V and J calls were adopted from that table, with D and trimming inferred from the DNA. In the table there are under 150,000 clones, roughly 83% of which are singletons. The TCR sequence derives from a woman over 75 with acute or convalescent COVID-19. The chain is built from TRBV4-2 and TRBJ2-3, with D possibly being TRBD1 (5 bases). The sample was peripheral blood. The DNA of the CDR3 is TGTGCCAGCAGCCAGAGTTTCAAGGGGAGCACAGATACGCAGTATTTT. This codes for CASSQSFKGSTDTQYF.